Included here is one T cell receptor (beta chain) sequence, with context. Its antigen remains unidentified. This sample was included in a study of shared clonotypes between healthy human individuals. Study context: Sampling drew on donors who were a couple of women and a few men aged 18 to 49. Each donor contributed plates that comprised three CD4 naive, three CD4 memory, two CD8 naive and one CD8 memory.

Whole-study results and caveats: Clonotype sharing among the donors was expected to vary with sequencing depth.

Original analysis: ImmunoSEQ supplied junction-only sequences lacking quality scores, so filtering was different. Clones were sequenced by immunoSEQ multiplex PCR, and TCRdb holds only the in-frame ones, with some missing. V, J and clone size were drawn from that table, and D and trimming were deduced from the DNA. The sample has around 2.5 million clones, approximately 94% seen once; the top ten hold about 0.38%. Trimming pared 3 bases from V and 8 bases from J, leaving 13 bases between. The germline CDR1 and CDR2 sequences are LNHDA and SQIVND (reference sequence). This CDR3 comprises 14 residues. Sequencing was carried out using naive CD4+ T cells from PBMCs. Specified subset: CD45RA+ positively selected. This receptor was identified in a man between 18 and 29 years old in good health. Some clones in this sample may be carry-over from other donors' samples. The J gene is TRBJ1-4, the V gene TRBV19; a weak D match, TRBD1 (5 bases). CDR3 residues: CASSMVRVGEKLFF. The CDR3 DNA follows: TGTGCCAGTAGTATGGTCAGGGTCGGCGAAAAACTGTTTTTT.